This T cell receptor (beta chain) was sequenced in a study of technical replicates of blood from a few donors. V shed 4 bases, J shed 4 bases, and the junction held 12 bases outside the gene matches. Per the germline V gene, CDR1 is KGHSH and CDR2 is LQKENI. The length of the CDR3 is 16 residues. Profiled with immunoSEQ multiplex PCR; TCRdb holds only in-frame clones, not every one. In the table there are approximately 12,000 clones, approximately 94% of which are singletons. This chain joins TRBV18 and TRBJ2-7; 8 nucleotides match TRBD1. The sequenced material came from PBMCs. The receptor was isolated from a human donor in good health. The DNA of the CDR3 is TGTGCCAGCTCACTGGGGACAGGAATGGATGTGTACGAGCAGTACTTC. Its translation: CASSLGTGMDVYEQYF.